This T cell receptor (beta chain) was found in a study of cytomegalovirus exposure and HLA in healthy donors. Looking at the study overall: A prior analysis found some 110 million unique TCR beta sequences from 150 million to 200 million T cells.

60 Vbeta and 13 Jbeta primers were used in PCR. Assay used: immunoSEQ multiplex PCR; TCRdb lists only in-frame clones, some missing. The sample records about 160,000 clones, around 84% being singletons. Comments on this clone: At one end, the junction sequence differs from germline, possibly due to a read error.

The sequenced sample was PBMCs. The TCR sequence derives from a man in his late teens or twenties in good health and CMV-seronegative.

CDR3 DNA sequence: TGTTCCAGCAGCCGACCGGCTAGCGGGGGGCCCGATGAGCAGTTCTTC. This translates into CSSSRPASGGPDEQFF. J is TRBJ2-1 and V is TRBV7-9; 11 bases align to TRBD2. The CDR3 runs to 16 residues. Germline V lookup: CDR1 SEHNR, CDR2 FQNEAQ (reference sequence).